This T cell receptor (beta chain) was captured by sequencing in a study of OX40 agonist ivuxolimab in advanced cancers. Study as a whole: In this cohort, patients received ivuxolimab, an agonistic anti-OX40 (CD134) antibody.

Only in-frame clones appear in the TCRdb table, and some are missing; sequencing was by immunoSEQ multiplex PCR. Among approximately 70,000 clones listed, 92% were seen once. The CDR3 loop spans 16 amino acids. CDR1 is SNHLY and CDR2 is FYNNEI in the germline V gene. Trimming left V 9 bases short and J 5 bases short, with 23 bases between. This clone was picked up a small number of times. J is TRBJ2-1 and V is TRBV2; D is perhaps TRBD1 or TRBD2 (7 bases each). The source is an adult with an advanced solid tumor such as melanoma, head and neck, liver or kidney cancer. Specimen: CD4+ or CD8+ T cells sorted from blood, collected in a trial of the OX40 agonist ivuxolimab. CDR3 protein: CASRSQGGVLNNEQFF. The CDR3 DNA reads TGTGCCAGTAGATCCCAGGGGGGGGTCCTCAACAATGAGCAGTTCTTC.